The 26 T cell receptor beta chains below were found in one sample sequenced in a study of blood T cell repertoires in COVID-19. Assay: immunoSEQ multiplex PCR; the TCRdb copy retains only in-frame clones and omits some. The sample yields about 250,000 clones, approximately 88% seen once. The material sequenced was peripheral blood. The receptors derive from a woman in her thirties or forties who had recovered from COVID-19.

V is TRBV7-9 and J is TRBJ2-3; weak D call: TRBD1 (6 bases). The V gene's germline CDR1 is SEHNR and CDR2 FQNEAQ (reference sequence). Trimming stripped 5 bases from V and 5 bases from J, with 17 bases between. The CDR3 loop spans 15 amino acids. CDR3 region: CASSPGTTLGDTQYF. The CDR3 nucleotides read TGTGCCAGCAGCCCCGGGACAACTCTCGGAGATACGCAGTATTTT.

The gene calls are TRBV6-5 and TRBJ2-7; 8 nucleotides agree with TRBD1. J lost 0 bases, V lost 6 bases, and 4 bases had no gene match. Germline V gives CDR1 MNHEY, CDR2 SVGAGI. The CDR3 is made up of 14 amino acids. The CDR3 sequence: CASSRGQGSYEQYF. As DNA, the CDR3 is TGTGCCAGCAGCCGCGGACAGGGCTCCTACGAGCAGTACTTC.

The chain carries TRBV5-4 and TRBJ2-1; D perhaps matches TRBD2 (6 bases). V lost 4 bases and J lost 9, with 20 bases in between. Germline V gene lookup returns CDR1 SGHNT and CDR2 YYREEE (reference sequence). The CDR3 runs 15 residues. This CDR3 is CASSPRLEGPLEQFF. The CDR3 coding sequence is TGTGCCAGCAGCCCAAGACTAGAGGGACCCCTTGAGCAGTTCTTC.

The chain has TRBV6-5 and TRBJ2-7; maybe TRBD1 (9 bases). The CDR3 length is 14 residues. Germline-derived CDR1 and CDR2 are MNHEY and SVGAGI. The germline V and J ends were trimmed by 5 bases and 7 bases, with 18 bases remaining between them. The DNA for the CDR3 is TGTGCCAGCAGTCCGGGACAGGGACTAGGAGAGCAGTACTTC. This gives the protein CASSPGQGLGEQYF.

The J gene is TRBJ2-7, the V gene TRBV30; possible D gene TRBD2, 5 bases. The CDR3 loop spans 14 amino acids. Trimming cost V 2 bases and J 1 base, with 12 bases left between them. Germline V CDR1 and CDR2: GTSNPN, SVGIG (reference sequence). Written as DNA, the CDR3 is TGTGCCTGGAGTCTGAAGACTATTTCCTACGAGCAGTACTTC. This encodes CAWSLKTISYEQYF.

This chain uses TRBV18 with TRBJ1-4; TRBD1 agrees at 9 bases. V shed 4 bases, J shed 4 bases, and the junction held 4 bases outside the gene matches. Germline V gives CDR1 KGHSH, CDR2 LQKENI. The CDR3 has 15 amino acids. As DNA, the CDR3 is TGTGCCAGCTCACAAACGACAGGGGGTAATGAAAAACTGTTTTTT. It yields the protein CASSQTTGGNEKLFF.

V gene TRBV27 combines with J gene TRBJ1-1; possible D gene TRBD1, 6 bases. The CDR3 runs to 15 residues. The V end lost 2 bases, the J end lost 4 bases, and 14 bases lay between the germline ends. In germline, CDR1 is MNHEY, CDR2 SMNVEV (reference sequence). CDR3 loop: CASSLTTGGGTEAFF. CDR3 nucleotides: TGTGCCAGCAGTTTAACGACAGGTGGAGGCACTGAAGCTTTCTTT.

V gene TRBV5-1 combines with J gene TRBJ1-6; no definite D call. Deletions cut 5 bases from V and 0 bases from J, with 12 bases between. CDR3 length: 16 residues. The germline V gene encodes CDR1 SGHRS and CDR2 YFSETQ. The CDR3 protein is CASSAEGSSYNSPLHF. The CDR3, as DNA: TGCGCCAGCAGTGCCGAAGGGAGCTCCTATAATTCACCCCTCCACTTT.

The chain employs TRBV5-1 and TRBJ2-1; 13 bases are a match to TRBD2. V lost 4 bases to trimming and J lost 5 bases; unmatched junction nucleotides: 3. The germline V gene has CDR1 SGHRS and CDR2 YFSETQ. The CDR3 length is 15 residues. The CDR3 loop is CASSHGLAGDNEQFF. DNA of the CDR3: TGCGCCAGCAGCCACGGACTAGCGGGGGACAATGAGCAGTTCTTC.

As DNA, the CDR3 is TGTGCCAGTAGTCTTTCACTAGCGAGCTCCTACAATGAGCAGTTCTTC. Protein: CASSLSLASSYNEQFF. This sequence joins TRBV19 and TRBJ2-1; 7 nucleotides align to TRBD2. The V and J ends lost 5 bases and 0 bases, in that order; junction bases with no gene match: 7. CDR1 and CDR2 from the germline V gene are LNHDA and SQIVND (reference sequence). The CDR3 runs 16 residues.

In regard to this clone: Other DNA sequences in this sample translate to the same CDR3. This chain uses TRBV7-3 with TRBJ2-1; TRBD1 matches at 11 bases. Trimming cost V 5 bases and J 4 bases; bases outside gene matches: 4. CDR1 and CDR2 (germline): SGHTA, FQGTGA. This CDR3 region has 15 residues. The CDR3 protein is CASSLGQGAYNEQFF. CDR3 bases: TGTGCCAGCAGCCTAGGACAGGGGGCGTACAATGAGCAGTTCTTC.

The gene calls are TRBV30 and TRBJ1-2, with 8 positions matching TRBD1. Looked up from germline, CDR1 is GTSNPN and CDR2 is SVGIG (reference sequence). This CDR3 is built from 14 residues. The J segment lost 4 bases and the V segment lost 4 bases, leaving 8 bases of the junction unmatched. The CDR3 nucleotides read TGTGCCTGGACCAAGGACAGGGCCGCCTATGGCTACACCTTC. Translating it yields CAWTKDRAAYGYTF.

This clone has a single count. V is TRBV2 and J is TRBJ1-3; possible D gene TRBD1, 5 bases. Trimming removed 3 bases at V and 4 bases at J, with 10 bases between. Germline CDR1 and CDR2: SNHLY and FYNNEI. The CDR3 is 14 residues long. CDR3 nucleotides: TGTGCCAGCAGTGAGCAGGGTTCCGGAAACACCATATATTTT. Protein sequence: CASSEQGSGNTIYF.

The V and J genes are TRBV20-1 and TRBJ2-3; the D is unclear. The V end was cut by 3 bases, the J end by 1 base, with 8 bases between. CDR1 and CDR2 (germline): DFQATT, SNEGSKA (reference sequence). This CDR3 region has 13 residues. The CDR3 is CSASFSGTDTQYF. DNA for the CDR3: TGCAGTGCTAGTTTCTCGGGCACAGATACGCAGTATTTT.

The CDR3 region has the DNA TGCGCCAGCAAACTCGGACAGGGGGCTGTAGATACGCAGTATTTT. Its translation: CASKLGQGAVDTQYF. The chain carries TRBV5-1 and TRBJ2-3, with 11 bases matching TRBD1. The CDR3 is 15 residues long. Germline V gene sequence: CDR1 SGHRS, CDR2 YFSETQ. Trimming removed 6 bases from V and 5 bases from J; junction bases left unmatched: 8.

The chain combines TRBV24-1 with TRBJ2-3; TRBD2 is a possible D gene (5 bases). CDR3 size: 15 residues. Germline V CDR1 and CDR2: KGHDR, SFDVKD. Trimming shortened V by 3 bases and J by 3 bases, and 12 bases separated the two germline ends. The CDR3 region has the DNA TGTGCCACCAGTGATCCTAGGACTGCAACAGATACGCAGTATTTT. It codes for CATSDPRTATDTQYF.

The chain recombines TRBV2 with TRBJ2-3, with D hard to call. The length of the CDR3 is 14 residues. V dropped 8 bases and J dropped 4 bases, with 16 bases sitting between them. Per the germline V gene, CDR1 is SNHLY and CDR2 is FYNNEI. CDR3 amino acids: CASLPGTEADTQYF. The CDR3, as DNA: TGTGCCAGCCTCCCCGGAACTGAGGCAGATACGCAGTATTTT.

This chain connects TRBV3-1 (or the pseudogene TRBV3-2) to TRBJ1-2; D uncertain. This CDR3 comprises 11 residues. The V end lost 9 bases, the J end lost 5 bases, and 10 bases lay between the germline ends. Germline V gene lookup returns CDR1 LGHDT and CDR2 YNNKEL (reference sequence). CDR3 nucleotide sequence: TGTGCCAGTGGGGAGGATTATGGCTACACCTTC. This codes for CASGEDYGYTF.

The chain has TRBV9 and TRBJ2-1, with 7 nucleotides matching TRBD2. The CDR3 has 16 residues. Germline V gene data show CDR1 as SGDLS and CDR2 as YYNGEE. Germline trimming cut 4 bases from V and 3 bases from J; bases unmatched to any gene: 10. The CDR3 region has the DNA TGTGCCAGCAGCCAGTCGGGAGCGGGATTCTACAATGAGCAGTTCTTC. Amino acids: CASSQSGAGFYNEQFF.

The rearrangement links TRBV5-4 to TRBJ2-1; D is unresolved. The CDR3 has 13 residues. Trimming left V 0 bases short and J 7 bases short, with 8 bases between. Germline V gene sequence: CDR1 SGHNT, CDR2 YYREEE (reference sequence). The DNA of the CDR3 is TGTGCCAGCAGCTTGGTCGGTGTAAATGAGCAGTTCTTC. Residues: CASSLVGVNEQFF.

This chain uses TRBV6-5 with TRBJ2-6; no clear D. Germline-derived CDR1 and CDR2 are MNHEY and SVGAGI. The germline V and J ends were trimmed by 11 bases and 1 base, with 6 bases remaining between them. The CDR3 loop spans 12 amino acids. The CDR3 coding sequence is TGTGCCGGGCTGTCTGGGGCCAACGTCCTGACTTTC. Its translation: CAGLSGANVLTF.

The chain employs TRBV7-3 and TRBJ2-3; tentatively, D is TRBD2 (6 bases). In germline, CDR1 is SGHTA, CDR2 FQGTGA. Trimming left V 5 bases short and J 0 bases short, with 12 bases between. CDR3 length equals 15 residues. CDR3 amino acids: CASSPLAVSTDTQYF. The CDR3 coding sequence is TGTGCCAGCAGCCCCTTAGCGGTTAGCACAGATACGCAGTATTTT. Full variable domain (missing parts from reference TRBV7-3 and TRBJ2-3): GAGVSQTPSNKVTEKGKYVELRCDPISGHTALYWYRQSLGQGPEFLIYFQGTGAADDSGLPNDRFFAVRPEGSVSTLKIQRTERGDSAVYLCASSPLAVSTDTQYFGPGTRLTVL.

The chain combines TRBV20-1 with TRBJ2-7, with D possibly matching TRBD1 (5 bases). Trimming removed 3 bases at V and 2 bases at J, with 14 bases between. CDR1 and CDR2 (germline): DFQATT, SNEGSKA (reference sequence). The CDR3 is made up of 14 amino acids. The CDR3 nucleotides read TGCAGTGCTAGTCAGGGTGGTGCAACCTACGAGCAGTACTTC. Translating gives CSASQGGATYEQYF.

This chain connects TRBV5-1 to TRBJ2-1, with 8 bases aligning to TRBD2. Germline CDR1 SGHRS, CDR2 YFSETQ. V trimming: 3 bases; J trimming: 2 bases; junction bases outside the gene matches: 1. The CDR3 is 14 amino acids. CDR3 residues: CASSSTSAYNEQFF. The CDR3 DNA sequence: TGCGCCAGCAGCTCGACTAGCGCCTACAATGAGCAGTTCTTC.

V is TRBV2 and J is TRBJ1-5, with a weak D call TRBD1 (5 bases). V lost 5 bases to trimming and J lost 3 bases, with 14 bases between them. Germline loops: CDR1 SNHLY, CDR2 FYNNEI. The CDR3 has 15 amino acids. CDR3 in amino acids: CASSTQGYANQPQHF. The CDR3 DNA sequence: TGTGCCAGCAGTACCCAGGGTTATGCCAATCAGCCCCAGCATTTT.

The sample holds one count of this clone. This chain joins TRBV24-1 and TRBJ2-1; 8 bases are a match to TRBD2. In germline, CDR1 is KGHDR, CDR2 SFDVKD. This CDR3 has 17 residues. Trimming took 5 bases from V and 3 from J; bases not matched to a gene: 11. CDR3 residues: CATSGSGGESRYNEQFF. The CDR3 DNA follows: TGTGCCACCAGTGGCAGCGGGGGAGAATCCCGCTACAATGAGCAGTTCTTC.